These 32 T cell receptor beta chains were all obtained from the same sample, sequenced in a study of T cells in localized non-small cell lung cancer. TCRdb's copy holds only in-frame clones and misses some; the assay was immunoSEQ multiplex PCR. The sample lists some 1,800 clones; less than 30% were seen once. The source material was normal lung tissue next to the tumor, sampled before any cancer treatment. These receptors originate from a female donor of 60 years or more with stage I lung adenocarcinoma.

The chain carries TRBV28 and TRBJ1-2; D ambiguous. The germline CDR1 and CDR2 sequences are MDHEN and SYDVKM. Trimming shortened V by 5 bases and J by 7 bases, and 11 bases separated the two germline ends. This CDR3 comprises 12 residues. CDR3: CASSLGKFGYTF. Here the CDR3 DNA reads TGTGCCAGCAGTCTAGGGAAGTTTGGCTACACCTTC.

This clone was seen only a few times. The rearrangement uses TRBV28 and TRBJ1-2; 7 nucleotides match TRBD1. Trimming cost V 3 bases and J 11 bases; bases outside gene matches: 15. The CDR3 length is 15 residues. The V gene's germline CDR1 is MDHEN and CDR2 SYDVKM. CDR3 loop: CASSLNPGQTLLYTF. CDR3 sequence (DNA): TGTGCCAGCAGTTTGAACCCGGGACAGACTTTATTGTACACCTTC.

This clone has more than one count but fewer than ten. The chain links TRBV19 to TRBJ1-1, with no clear D. Germline V CDR1 and CDR2: LNHDA, SQIVND (reference sequence). CDR3 length: 13 amino acids. The V and J ends lost 4 bases and 4 bases respectively, with 10 bases between them. The CDR3, as DNA: TGTGCCAGTAGTAAGGGCGGACCCACTGAAGCTTTCTTT. This translates into CASSKGGPTEAFF. Drawing the rest from reference TRBV19 and TRBJ1-1, the complete variable domain is DGGITQSPKYLFRKEGQNVTLSCEQNLNHDAMYWYRQDPGQGLRLIYYSQIVNDFQKGDIAEGYSVSREKKESFPLTVTSAQKNPTAFYLCASSKGGPTEAFFGQGTRLTVV.

A note on this clone: The same CDR3 is also encoded by other DNA sequences in this sample. This CDR3 reads CASSPAGVAEAFF. CDR3 DNA sequence: TGTGCCAGCTCTCCCGCAGGGGTGGCTGAAGCTTTCTTT. The genes are TRBV6-8 and TRBJ1-1; tentative D call: TRBD1 (6 bases). Between the trimmed V and J ends, which lost 8 bases and 6 bases, there was a span of 16 bases. Germline CDR1 is MNHGY and CDR2 is SAAAGT. The CDR3 has 13 amino acids.

This rearrangement joins TRBV29-1 to TRBJ1-1; 7 bases line up with TRBD1. Germline CDR1 is SQVTM and CDR2 is ANQGSEA. Trimming cost V 2 bases and J 0 bases; bases outside gene matches: 6. The CDR3 consists of 15 residues. The CDR3 DNA is TGCAGCGTTGAACCTGCGACAGGGATGAACACTGAAGCTTTCTTT. This sequence encodes CSVEPATGMNTEAFF. Supplemented by reference TRBV29-1 and TRBJ1-1, the full variable domain reads SAVISQKPSRDICQRGTSLTIQCQVDSQVTMMFWYRQQPGQSLTLIATANQGSEATYESGFVIDKFPISRPNLTFSTLTVSNMSPEDSSIYLCSVEPATGMNTEAFFGQGTRLTVV.

In this sample, this clone turned up a few times. This chain connects TRBV15 to TRBJ2-7, with 12 nucleotides matching TRBD1. Trimming took 6 bases from V and 3 from J; bases not matched to a gene: 3. The CDR3 is 14 residues long. Germline V gives CDR1 LNHNV, CDR2 YYDKDF (reference sequence). The CDR3 bases are TGTGCCACCAGGAGGGACAGGGGGCACTACGAGCAGTACTTC. It translates to CATRRDRGHYEQYF.

This clone was found once. The chain couples TRBV28 to TRBJ1-4, with 7 bases identical to TRBD1. This CDR3 region has 15 residues. In germline, CDR1 is MDHEN, CDR2 SYDVKM. Trimming cost V 5 bases and J 4 bases; bases outside gene matches: 7. In nucleotides, the CDR3 is TGTGCCAGCAGTCTTCCGGGACAGCTTAATGAAAAACTGTTTTTT. This encodes CASSLPGQLNEKLFF.

This chain uses TRBV9 with TRBJ2-1, with TRBD1 matching 8 bases. The length of the CDR3 is 15 residues. Germline V gene lookup returns CDR1 SGDLS and CDR2 YYNGEE. Trimming cost V 4 bases and J 0 bases; bases outside gene matches: 3. CDR3 bases: TGTGCCAGCAGCTTCGGACAGGGCTCCTACAATGAGCAGTTCTTC. Protein sequence: CASSFGQGSYNEQFF.

This clone appeared a few times. The rearrangement joins TRBV11-3 to TRBJ2-3; 12 bases are a match to TRBD1. The V segment lost 5 bases and the J segment 8 bases; nucleotides outside the gene matches: 11. CDR3 length equals 16 residues. Germline lookup yields CDR1 SGHNT and CDR2 YENEEA. CDR3 nucleotides: TGTGCCAGCAGCACGTCCGGGACAGGGGGCGTCGGTACGCAGTATTTT. It translates to CASSTSGTGGVGTQYF.

This clone has a handful of counts. The chain has TRBV11-3 and TRBJ2-5; D perhaps matches TRBD1 (5 bases). CDR1 SGHNT and CDR2 YENEEA come from the germline V gene. V lost 1 base and J 2 bases, leaving 8 bases between the germline ends. CDR3 length equals 14 residues. This chain's CDR3 is CASSLVGLQETQYF. The DNA of the CDR3 is TGTGCCAGCAGCTTAGTGGGGCTTCAAGAGACCCAGTACTTC.

The table lists this clone with a few counts. This chain connects TRBV28 to TRBJ2-7, with D perhaps given as TRBD1 or TRBD2 (5 bases each). The V gene's germline CDR1 is MDHEN and CDR2 SYDVKM. V lost 5 bases and J 3 bases, leaving 14 bases between the germline ends. This CDR3 spans 14 amino acids. DNA of the CDR3: TGTGCCAGCAGTCCAACCGGGACCCACTACGAGCAGTACTTC. It translates to CASSPTGTHYEQYF.

CDR3 DNA (partial): TGTGCCAGCAGTGAAGGCAGGCAGGCAGGAAACATTCAGTAC. Encoded protein: CASSEGRQAGNIQY. In full, the CDR3 reads CASSEGRQAGNIQYF. The J gene is TRBJ2-4, the V gene TRBV6-1; D gene uncertain. The read falls 1 residue short of the CDR3 end, and the missing part is taken from the germline J gene. V was shortened by 1 base and J by 6 bases, with 13 bases between the two germline ends. CDR1 and CDR2 from the germline V gene are MNHNS and SASEGT. This CDR3 has 15 residues.

The rearrangement uses TRBV6-8 and TRBJ2-5, with D perhaps TRBD1 or TRBD2 (5 bases each). Germline V gives CDR1 MNHGY, CDR2 SAAAGT. There are 14 residues in the CDR3. Trimming cost V 5 bases and J 7 bases, with 17 bases left between them. This CDR3 is CASSQRDGVWTQYF. Written as DNA, the CDR3 is TGTGCCAGCAGTCAACGGGACGGGGTTTGGACCCAGTACTTC.

This chain joins TRBV18 and TRBJ1-6, with D maybe TRBD1 (5 bases). This CDR3 contains 14 residues. Between the trimmed V and J ends, which lost 3 bases and 7 bases, there was a span of 10 bases. Germline values: CDR1 KGHSH, CDR2 LQKENI. The DNA for the CDR3 is TGTGCCAGCTCACCCGGCAGGGACAATTCACCCCTCCACTTT. Protein: CASSPGRDNSPLHF.

This chain joins TRBV5-1 and TRBJ2-2, with TRBD1 matching over 8 bases. Germline CDR1 and CDR2: SGHRS and YFSETQ. The CDR3 is 14 residues long. V lost 5 bases and J lost 4; bases outside the gene matches: 4. CDR3 residues: CASSDTGGTGELFF. The CDR3 region has the DNA TGCGCCAGCAGTGACACAGGGGGCACCGGGGAGCTGTTTTTT.

The rearrangement uses TRBV19 and TRBJ2-3; 7 bases align to TRBD2. Trimming took 7 bases from V and 6 from J; bases not matched to a gene: 1. In germline, CDR1 is LNHDA, CDR2 SQIVND (reference sequence). This CDR3 has 11 amino acids. As DNA, the CDR3 is TGTGCCAGTACCGGGAGGGATACGCAGTATTTT. Encoded protein: CASTGRDTQYF.

This clone turned up a few times. This chain uses TRBV6-8 with TRBJ2-5; 16 bases are a match to TRBD2. Germline V lookup: CDR1 MNHGY, CDR2 SAAAGT. V was pared by 5 bases and J by 8 bases, with 5 bases of the junction left unmatched. The CDR3 covers 15 residues. In DNA, the CDR3 is TGTGCCAGCAGTCCGGGACTAGCGGGGGGGCCAACCCAGTACTTC. It encodes CASSPGLAGGPTQYF.

The table lists this clone with a few counts. The CDR3 DNA reads TGTGCCAGCAGCTTGGGGGGACTAGCGGGTTGGAGTGAGCAGTTCTTC. It translates to CASSLGGLAGWSEQFF. The chain couples TRBV11-3 to TRBJ2-1; 12 bases map to TRBD2. V lost 3 bases to trimming and J lost 9 bases; unmatched junction nucleotides: 9. This CDR3 contains 16 residues. Per the germline V gene, CDR1 is SGHNT and CDR2 is YENEEA.

Judged by abundance, this clone is medium-sized. The chain is built from TRBV11-3 and TRBJ1-2; 7 bases agree with TRBD1. This CDR3 has 15 residues. V gave up 1 base and J gave up 7 bases; unmatched junction bases: 9. Germline V gives CDR1 SGHNT, CDR2 YENEEA. CDR3 in DNA: TGTGCCAGCAGCTTAGTGGGTAGACAGGGCTCTGGCTACACCTTC. This gives the protein CASSLVGRQGSGYTF.

The chain carries TRBV18 and TRBJ2-1; 11 bases agree with TRBD2. This CDR3 contains 18 residues. With V trimmed by 3 bases and J by 0 bases, 7 bases remained unmatched. In germline, CDR1 is KGHSH, CDR2 LQKENI. The CDR3 DNA sequence: TGTGCCAGCTCACCCCAAGGACTAGCGGGTGCCTCCTACAATGAGCAGTTCTTC. It encodes CASSPQGLAGASYNEQFF.

The chain has TRBV5-1 and TRBJ2-1; 7 nucleotides match TRBD2. The CDR3 is made up of 15 amino acids. CDR1 is SGHRS, CDR2 YFSETQ, per germline. V lost 7 bases, J lost 9 bases, and 16 bases stayed unmatched. CDR3 in amino acids: CASAESGNFQAEQFF. The CDR3 bases are TGCGCCAGCGCTGAGAGCGGGAATTTTCAAGCTGAGCAGTTCTTC.

The rearrangement links TRBV6-8 to TRBJ1-5; a possible D gene is TRBD1 (5 bases). Trimming pared 6 bases from V and 3 bases from J, leaving 9 bases between. CDR1 MNHGY and CDR2 SAAAGT come from the germline V gene. The CDR3 contains 13 residues. The CDR3 loop is CASRQGDNQPQHF. The CDR3 DNA follows: TGTGCCAGCAGGCAGGGCGACAATCAGCCCCAGCATTTT.

The chain couples TRBV11-1 to TRBJ1-4; 11 nucleotides align to TRBD1. Germline V gene lookup returns CDR1 SGHAT and CDR2 FQDESV (reference sequence). Trimming removed 3 bases from V and 3 bases from J; junction bases left unmatched: 6. This CDR3 has 17 amino acids. In nucleotides, the CDR3 is TGTGCCAGCAGCTTGGCCGGACAGGGGGCCGCTAATGAAAAACTGTTTTTT. Residues: CASSLAGQGAANEKLFF.

This clone is termed medium-sized. This chain links TRBV9 with TRBJ1-4; 8 bases match TRBD1. Germline loops: CDR1 SGDLS, CDR2 YYNGEE. V was pared by 4 bases and J by 5 bases, with 13 bases of the junction left unmatched. There are 17 residues in the CDR3. This chain's CDR3 is CASSTRTGLMGNEKLFF. The DNA of the CDR3 is TGTGCCAGCAGCACGCGGACAGGGCTGATGGGGAATGAAAAACTGTTTTTT.

The chain is built from TRBV11-3 and TRBJ1-5; maybe TRBD1 (5 bases). The ends were cut back, 5 bases at V and 2 bases at J, with 10 bases in the middle. The length of the CDR3 is 14 residues. The germline V gene encodes CDR1 SGHNT and CDR2 YENEEA. This CDR3 reads CASSPRAGNQPQHF. The CDR3 DNA reads TGTGCCAGCAGCCCCAGGGCGGGCAATCAGCCCCAGCATTTT.

This clone ranks as large. V gene TRBV19 combines with J gene TRBJ2-6; no definite D call. From germline, CDR1 is LNHDA and CDR2 SQIVND (reference sequence). The V end was cut by 1 base, the J end by 2 bases, with 12 bases between. The CDR3 sequence is 17 residues long. In DNA, the CDR3 is TGTGCCAGTAGTATAGTGCGGTCCACCACTGGGGCCAACGTCCTGACTTTC. This codes for CASSIVRSTTGANVLTF.

The chain combines TRBV18 with TRBJ1-3; D gene uncertain. CDR1 is KGHSH, CDR2 LQKENI, per germline. The length of the CDR3 is 13 residues. The V gene lost 6 bases and the J gene lost 1 base, with 7 bases spanning the gap. The CDR3 here is CASSRESGNTIYF. The CDR3 nucleotides are TGTGCCAGCTCTCGGGAATCTGGAAACACCATATATTTT.

This clone occurred a few times. V usage is TRBV28 and J usage is TRBJ1-2; D is perhaps TRBD1 (5 bases). The CDR3 extends over 13 amino acids. Germline V lookup: CDR1 MDHEN, CDR2 SYDVKM. The V gene lost 4 bases and the J gene lost 6 bases, with 12 bases spanning the gap. The CDR3, as DNA: TGTGCCAGCAGTTCGAGGGGATTCGATGGCTACACCTTC. Translating it yields CASSSRGFDGYTF.

The rearrangement joins TRBV19 to TRBJ1-2; D not certain. The CDR3 totals 15 residues. Germline V lookup: CDR1 LNHDA, CDR2 SQIVND (reference sequence). The V end lost 9 bases, the J end lost 3 bases, and 20 bases lay between the germline ends. Written as DNA, the CDR3 is TGTGCCAGCGCTCAATCAACCTCCTGGGACTATGGCTACACCTTC. Translating it yields CASAQSTSWDYGYTF.

This chain uses TRBV18 with TRBJ2-7; D gene ambiguous. Trimming shortened V by 1 base and J by 5 bases, and 9 bases separated the two germline ends. Looked up from germline, CDR1 is KGHSH and CDR2 is LQKENI. CDR3 length: 13 amino acids. CDR3 in DNA: TGTGCCAGCTCACCACTAGCTGGCGACGAGCAGTACTTC. Translating gives CASSPLAGDEQYF.

In this sample, this clone is large. The chain carries TRBV11-3 and TRBJ1-1; 7 bases map to TRBD1. The J segment lost 4 bases and the V segment lost 3 bases, leaving 5 bases of the junction unmatched. Per germline, CDR1 SGHNT and CDR2 YENEEA. The CDR3 runs 14 residues. CDR3 sequence (DNA): TGTGCCAGCAGCTTGGAGAGGGGGCTCACTGAAGCTTTCTTT. It translates to CASSLERGLTEAFF.

This clone turned up a few times. The CDR3 sequence is CAIRPTGTGGVNEQFF. The CDR3 DNA is TGTGCCATCAGGCCTACCGGGACAGGGGGCGTGAATGAGCAGTTCTTC. This chain joins TRBV6-8 and TRBJ2-1; 12 bases align to TRBD1. Germline V gene lookup returns CDR1 MNHGY and CDR2 SAAAGT. This CDR3 spans 16 amino acids. Trimming at V came to 10 bases and at J to 7 bases, leaving 14 bases not matched to a gene.